Each of the 31 T cell receptor beta chains below was sequenced from the same sample in a study of patients and donors after allogeneic stem cell transplantation. One entry per CDR3 protein, called by TCRdb with MiXCR from the RT-PCR reads. Of about a million distinct CDR3 sequences listed, about a sixth are singletons. Sequenced: blood, either unsorted or a sorted T cell fraction (not recorded which). The receptors were gathered from a human donor who was either an allogeneic HSCT recipient or a stem cell or donor lymphocyte infusion donor (not recorded which). It is not recorded whose cells these are; they may come from a transplant donor.

This clonotype was recorded many times. DNA for the CDR3: TGTGCCAGCGGGCTCCTTCCTAACAATGAGCAGTTCTTC. It specifies CASGLLPNNEQFF. The chain combines TRBV12-3 or TRBV12-4 with TRBJ2-1, with no clear D. The V end lost 8 bases, the J end lost 5 bases, and 13 bases lay between the germline ends. CDR3 length equals 13 residues.

This clonotype has more than one count but fewer than ten. The chain joins TRBV9 to TRBJ2-1, with a tentative D call TRBD2 (5 bases). In germline, CDR1 is SGDLS, CDR2 YYNGEE. V dropped 0 bases and J dropped 6 bases, with 7 bases sitting between them. The CDR3 sequence is 13 residues long. CDR3 region: CASSVVGSNEQFF. The CDR3 DNA follows: TGTGCCAGCAGCGTAGTTGGGAGCAATGAGCAGTTCTTC.

J is TRBJ2-6 and V is TRBV14; a weak D match, TRBD1 (5 bases). The CDR3 has 15 amino acids. Germline CDR1 SGHDN, CDR2 FVKESK. Trimming took 1 base from V and 7 from J, leaving 11 bases between them. DNA of the CDR3: TGTGCCAGCAGCCAAGGCCAGGGTTATGCCAACGTCCTGACTTTC. Translation gives CASSQGQGYANVLTF.

This rearrangement joins TRBV13 to TRBJ1-2; TRBD1 aligns across 8 bases. The CDR3 runs 15 residues. The germline CDR1 and CDR2 sequences are PRHDT and FYEKMQ (reference sequence). The trim removed 5 bases at V and 2 bases at J, leaving 7 bases unmatched. For the CDR3, the DNA is TGTGCCAGCAGCCCCGGGACAGGACAGAACTATGGCTACACCTTC. The encoded protein is CASSPGTGQNYGYTF.

This clonotype was detected once. J is TRBJ2-7 and V is TRBV27; D may be TRBD2 (6 bases). From germline, CDR1 is MNHEY and CDR2 SMNVEV (reference sequence). Trimming took off 6 bases at V and 3 bases at J, with 15 bases between the two ends. This CDR3 contains 14 residues. The CDR3 loop is CASRALRELYEQYF. In DNA form, the CDR3 reads TGTGCCAGCAGGGCGCTCCGGGAGCTCTACGAGCAGTACTTC.

CDR3: CSASLTGLGETQYF. The CDR3 DNA sequence: TGCAGTGCCAGCCTGACAGGGTTAGGAGAGACCCAGTACTTC. V and J are TRBV20-1 and TRBJ2-5, with TRBD1 matching over 7 bases. CDR3 length: 14 amino acids. V shed 6 bases and J 4 bases; nucleotides not matched to a gene: 11. Per the germline V gene, CDR1 is DFQATT and CDR2 is SNEGSKA (reference sequence).

The chain recombines TRBV2 with TRBJ2-1; TRBD2 aligns across 7 bases. Trimming at V came to 4 bases and at J to 2 bases, leaving 5 bases not matched to a gene. CDR3 size: 15 residues. Germline values: CDR1 SNHLY, CDR2 FYNNEI. The CDR3 protein is CASSGEGLPYNEQFF. CDR3 bases: TGTGCCAGCAGTGGGGAGGGACTCCCCTACAATGAGCAGTTCTTC.

This clonotype has just a few counts. The chain uses TRBV6-6 and TRBJ2-7; D remains ambiguous. Germline CDR1 reads MNHNY; CDR2 reads SVGAGI (reference sequence). Trimming shortened V by 2 bases and J by 5 bases, and 7 bases separated the two germline ends. This CDR3 is built from 12 residues. The CDR3 region is CASSYATDEQYF. The CDR3 DNA follows: TGTGCCAGCAGTTACGCGACCGACGAGCAGTACTTC.

This clonotype turned up a few times. The chain is built from TRBV30 and TRBJ2-1; D is ambiguous. V was trimmed by 4 bases and J by 2 bases, leaving 9 bases between them. The CDR3 has 13 amino acids. CDR1 GTSNPN and CDR2 SVGIG come from the germline V gene (reference sequence). The CDR3 protein is CAWTPGPYNEQFF. The CDR3 bases are TGTGCCTGGACGCCCGGGCCCTACAATGAGCAGTTCTTC. Full variable domain (remainder filled in from reference TRBV30 and TRBJ2-1): SQTIHQWPATLVQPVGSPLSLECTVEGTSNPNLYWYRQAAGRGLQLLFYSVGIGQISSEVPQNLSASRPQDRQFILSSKKLLLSDSGFYLCAWTPGPYNEQFFGPGTRLTVL.

The chain has TRBV20-1 and TRBJ1-2; 9 nucleotides align to TRBD1. CDR3 length: 14 residues. CDR1 and CDR2 (germline): DFQATT, SNEGSKA (reference sequence). The J segment lost 1 base and the V segment lost 6 bases, leaving 6 bases of the junction unmatched. The CDR3 nucleotides are TGCAGTGCCACCGGGACAGGGAGTAACTATGGCTACACCTTC. Protein product: CSATGTGSNYGYTF.

The chain couples TRBV5-6 to TRBJ2-2; TRBD1 agrees at 7 bases. The trim removed 0 bases at V and 5 bases at J, leaving 7 bases unmatched. The CDR3 covers 16 residues. The germline CDR1 and CDR2 sequences are SGHDT and YYEEEE. CDR3 DNA: TGTGCCAGCAGCTTGGAGTCCAGGGGGAGAACCGGGGAGCTGTTTTTT. As protein: CASSLESRGRTGELFF.

The chain carries TRBV6-2 or TRBV6-3 and TRBJ1-2; unclear D gene. From germline, CDR1 is MNHEY and CDR2 SVGEGT. This CDR3 spans 11 amino acids. The ends were cut back, 2 bases at V and 8 bases at J, with 6 bases in the middle. The CDR3 spells CASSYGVGYTF. The CDR3, as DNA: TGTGCCAGCAGTTACGGGGTCGGCTACACCTTC.

This clonotype was seen a few times. V and J are TRBV12-3 or TRBV12-4 and TRBJ1-1; maybe TRBD1 (5 bases). The CDR3 extends over 17 amino acids. The V end lost 5 bases, the J end lost 0 bases, and 19 bases lay between the germline ends. CDR3 coding DNA: TGTGCCAGCAGTCCCCTTGTGGGGGGGATCATGAACACTGAAGCTTTCTTT. Translation: CASSPLVGGIMNTEAFF.

The chain links TRBV20-1 to TRBJ2-6; no definite D call. This CDR3 region has 14 residues. Per the germline V gene, CDR1 is DFQATT and CDR2 is SNEGSKA (reference sequence). Trimming shortened V by 6 bases and J by 1 base, and 10 bases separated the two germline ends. This CDR3 reads CSAPVRSGANVLTF. The CDR3 DNA follows: TGCAGTGCCCCCGTTAGGTCTGGGGCCAACGTCCTGACTTTC.

The DNA of the CDR3 is TGCGCCAGCAGCTTTAGCGGGCTTTACACCGGGGAGCTGTTTTTT. Its protein is CASSFSGLYTGELFF. The rearrangement uses TRBV5-1 and TRBJ2-2; TRBD2 matches at 7 bases. Germline CDR1 reads SGHRS; CDR2 reads YFSETQ. The junction had 4 bases not matched to a gene; V was cut back by 2 bases and J by 3 bases. The CDR3 is 15 residues long.

V and J are TRBV3-1 and TRBJ2-3; D might be TRBD1 or TRBD2, each matching 5 bases. V was pared by 1 base and J by 5 bases, with 16 bases between. There are 16 residues in the CDR3. Germline CDR1 reads LGHDT; CDR2 reads YNNKEL (reference sequence). The DNA for the CDR3 is TGTGCCAGCAGCCAAGCCGGGGACGCGGTAATAGATACGCAGTATTTT. This codes for CASSQAGDAVIDTQYF.

Concerning this clonotype: An end of the junction does not agree with germline; a read error may underlie this. V and J are TRBV12-3 or TRBV12-4 and TRBJ2-1, with TRBD2 matching over 8 bases. CDR3 size: 12 residues. The CDR3 loop reads CASSSQWRGVIF. Here the CDR3 DNA reads TGTGCCAGCAGTTCCCAATGGCGGGGGGTGATCTTC.

CDR3 region: CASSEVVAGGYKDTQYF. The CDR3 bases are TGTGCCAGCAGTGAAGTCGTGGCGGGGGGGTATAAAGATACGCAGTATTTT. The rearrangement links TRBV2 to TRBJ2-3; 9 bases fit TRBD2. CDR1 and CDR2 (germline): SNHLY, FYNNEI. V gave up 1 base and J gave up 5 bases; unmatched junction bases: 10. This CDR3 has 17 amino acids.

This clonotype has just a few counts. As DNA, the CDR3 is TGTGCCTGGGGGCAGGGACATGGCTACACCTTC. Translating it yields CAWGQGHGYTF. The rearrangement links TRBV30 to TRBJ1-2, with D tentatively TRBD1 (5 bases). The V gene's germline CDR1 is GTSNPN and CDR2 SVGIG (reference sequence). V was pared by 5 bases and J by 6 bases, with 10 bases between. The CDR3 runs to 11 residues. Filled out from reference TRBV30 and TRBJ1-2, the complete variable domain reads SQTIHQWPATLVQPVGSPLSLECTVEGTSNPNLYWYRQAAGRGLQLLFYSVGIGQISSEVPQNLSASRPQDRQFILSSKKLLLSDSGFYLCAWGQGHGYTFGSGTRLTVV.

The rearrangement joins TRBV5-1 to TRBJ2-1; D uncertain. V was cut by 0 bases and J by 7 bases, with 11 bases left in between. CDR1 is SGHRS and CDR2 is YFSETQ in the germline V gene. The CDR3 has 14 residues. The CDR3 DNA reads TGCGCCAGCAGCTTGGGAGCCGGGTCGAATGAGCAGTTCTTC. Amino acid sequence: CASSLGAGSNEQFF.

This clonotype was seen a handful of times. The rearrangement uses TRBV3-1 and TRBJ1-2; weak D call: TRBD1 (5 bases). Germline loops: CDR1 LGHDT, CDR2 YNNKEL (reference sequence). The CDR3 runs 13 residues. Deletions cut 5 bases from V and 4 bases from J, with 11 bases between. The CDR3 sequence is CASSDRGPYGYTF. CDR3 bases: TGTGCCAGCAGCGATCGGGGCCCCTATGGCTACACCTTC.

This clonotype has only a few counts. J is TRBJ2-1 and V is TRBV20-1; 12 bases agree with TRBD2. The junction had 8 bases not matched to a gene; V was cut back by 5 bases and J by 6 bases. CDR1 DFQATT and CDR2 SNEGSKA come from the germline V gene (reference sequence). The CDR3 is 15 amino acids. In DNA, the CDR3 is TGCAGTGCTCTCGATCGGACTAGCGGGGCCAATGAGCAGTTCTTC. Amino acid sequence: CSALDRTSGANEQFF.

This clonotype turned up a few times. V and J are TRBV6-1 and TRBJ1-2; D uncertain. CDR3 length: 11 residues. Trimming took 2 bases from V and 7 from J, leaving 5 bases between them. Per the germline V gene, CDR1 is MNHNS and CDR2 is SASEGT. CDR3 DNA: TGTGCCAGCAGTGAACCTCCTGGCTACACCTTC. It codes for CASSEPPGYTF.

There are a few counts of this clonotype. The gene calls are TRBV5-1 and TRBJ2-5; 9 bases align to TRBD1. Germline CDR1 SGHRS, CDR2 YFSETQ. Unmatched junction bases numbered 3, after V lost 3 bases and J lost 3 bases. CDR3 length: 14 residues. Here the CDR3 reads CASSSGQGKETQYF. The CDR3 nucleotides are TGCGCCAGCAGCTCGGGACAGGGAAAAGAGACCCAGTACTTC. Drawing the rest from reference TRBV5-1 and TRBJ2-5, the complete variable domain is KAGVTQTPRYLIKTRGQQVTLSCSPISGHRSVSWYQQTPGQGLQFLFEYFSETQRNKGNFPGRFSGRQFSNSRSEMNVSTLELGDSALYLCASSSGQGKETQYFGPGTRLLVL.

This clonotype came up a few times. V and J are TRBV15 and TRBJ1-1, with TRBD1 matching over 8 bases. Germline V gene sequence: CDR1 LNHNV, CDR2 YYDKDF (reference sequence). CDR3 length: 16 amino acids. V shed 2 bases and J 2 bases; nucleotides not matched to a gene: 7. The CDR3 DNA follows: TGTGCCACCAGCAGACGAGCCGGGACAGGAAACACTGAAGCTTTCTTT. Protein: CATSRRAGTGNTEAFF.

This clonotype has at least ten counts. The chain links TRBV27 to TRBJ2-1, with 15 bases aligning to TRBD2. This CDR3 contains 18 residues. In germline, CDR1 is MNHEY, CDR2 SMNVEV (reference sequence). The ends lost 5 bases at V and 0 bases at J; junction bases unmatched: 5. CDR3 sequence: CASSLRTSGRDSYNEQFF. CDR3 DNA sequence: TGTGCCAGCAGTCTAAGGACTAGCGGGAGGGACTCCTACAATGAGCAGTTCTTC.

This clonotype was observed a few times. The chain uses TRBV7-2 and TRBJ2-3, with a tentative D call TRBD1 (6 bases). Trimming took 5 bases from V and 9 from J, leaving 15 bases between them. The CDR3 has 13 amino acids. The germline CDR1 and CDR2 sequences are SGHTA and FQGNSA. The CDR3 nucleotides read TGTGCCAGCAGCGTCCGGGACACTTCAACGCAGTATTTT. Protein: CASSVRDTSTQYF.

This chain connects TRBV20-1 to TRBJ2-3, with 10 bases aligning to TRBD1. The CDR3 runs 16 residues. Germline CDR1 and CDR2: DFQATT and SNEGSKA (reference sequence). With V trimmed by 1 base and J by 4 bases, 8 bases remained unmatched. The CDR3 sequence: CSARGGTGVRADTQYF. The CDR3 bases are TGCAGTGCTAGAGGCGGGACAGGGGTTCGAGCAGATACGCAGTATTTT.

The J gene is TRBJ1-2, the V gene TRBV4-3; 7 bases align to TRBD1. This CDR3 has 17 amino acids. Trimming took 0 bases from V and 5 from J; bases not matched to a gene: 12. CDR1 LGHNA and CDR2 YSLEER come from the germline V gene. The CDR3 sequence is CASSQDREGARWYGYTF. CDR3 DNA sequence: TGCGCCAGCAGCCAAGATAGGGAGGGGGCGCGTTGGTATGGCTACACCTTC.

The chain joins TRBV24-1 to TRBJ1-1, with D maybe TRBD1 (5 bases). CDR3 length: 13 residues. CDR1 KGHDR and CDR2 SFDVKD come from the germline V gene. V dropped 6 bases and J dropped 5 bases, with 12 bases sitting between them. The CDR3 DNA reads TGTGCCACCAGTCGGATGGGGGGAACTGAAGCTTTCTTT. Protein product: CATSRMGGTEAFF.

The V gene is TRBV25-1, the J gene TRBJ2-7; 8 bases are a match to TRBD2. Germline V gene data show CDR1 as MGHDK and CDR2 as SYGVNS. There are 17 residues in the CDR3. V was pared by 1 base and J by 3 bases, with 11 bases of the junction left unmatched. The DNA of the CDR3 is TGTGCCAGCAGTGAATTAGGTGGTGGTAGCGGGGACTACGAGCAGTACTTC. Amino acid sequence: CASSELGGGSGDYEQYF.